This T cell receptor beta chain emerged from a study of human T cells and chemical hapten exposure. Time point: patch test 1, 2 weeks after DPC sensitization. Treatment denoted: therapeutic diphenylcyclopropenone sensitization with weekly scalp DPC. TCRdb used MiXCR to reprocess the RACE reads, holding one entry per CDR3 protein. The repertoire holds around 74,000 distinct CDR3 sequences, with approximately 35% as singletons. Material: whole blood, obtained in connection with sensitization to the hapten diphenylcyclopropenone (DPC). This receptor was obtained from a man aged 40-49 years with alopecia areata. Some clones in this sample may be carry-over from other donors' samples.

Here the CDR3 reads CSARDETSGRVNTGELFF. The DNA of the CDR3 is TGCAGTGCTAGAGACGAGACTAGCGGGAGGGTGAACACCGGGGAGCTGTTTTTT. V is TRBV20-1 and J is TRBJ2-2, with 14 bases that match TRBD2. Germline CDR1 and CDR2: DFQATT and SNEGSKA (reference sequence). The J segment lost 1 base and the V segment lost 0 bases, leaving 4 bases of the junction unmatched. This CDR3 is built from 18 residues.